The clone carrying this T cell receptor (beta chain) was detected ten times or more. TCRdb re-called the 5' RACE reads through MiXCR, storing one row per CDR3 protein. This sample has 60,000 to 70,000 distinct CDR3 sequences, with 15% to 20% found just once. This entry belongs to a study of T cells of healthy individuals. The germline CDR1 and CDR2 sequences are SGHTA and FQGNSA. V gave up 3 bases and J gave up 4 bases; unmatched junction bases: 2. The CDR3 is made up of 14 amino acids. The chain recombines TRBV7-2 with TRBJ2-7; 11 positions match TRBD2. The receptor was isolated from a human donor in good health. DNA for the CDR3: TGTGCCAGCAGCTTTAGCGGGGGGGCTTACGAGCAGTACTTC. Amino acids: CASSFSGGAYEQYF.